This T cell receptor beta chain is from a study of tumor and adjacent non-tumor tissue in lung cancer. The template was RNA from unsorted bulk tissue. Between August and November 2014, newly diagnosed, chemotherapy-naive lung cancer patients underwent thoracic surgery in China. The CDR3 covers 18 residues. Germline V gene data show CDR1 as SGHAT and CDR2 as FQNNGV. V lost 5 bases and J lost 0; bases outside the gene matches: 14. The library came from three nested PCR rounds adapted from ARM-PCR protocols. TCRdb redid the calling of the multiplex PCR reads with MiXCR, one entry per CDR3 protein. The sample has around 99,000 distinct CDR3 sequences; 75% are singletons. Study results and caveats: Tumor TCR diversity, when higher, was linked to shorter survival.

In the case of this clonotype: What it binds is unknown.

V gene TRBV11-2 combines with J gene TRBJ2-3; TRBD2 matches 7 bases. The clonotype comes from a woman aged 55-69 years with non-small cell lung cancer. Sequencing was done on a sample of lung tumor tissue. This CDR3 is CASSLSRRASGSTDTQYF. DNA for the CDR3: TGTGCCAGCAGCCTTTCAAGGAGAGCTAGCGGTAGCACAGATACGCAGTATTTT.